The 14 T cell receptor beta chains reported below all come from one sample, sequenced in a study of blood T cell repertoires in COVID-19. The assay was immunoSEQ multiplex PCR, and TCRdb's table has in-frame clones only and misses some. The sample has more than 200,000 clones, 85% to 90% seen once; the top ten hold around 2.2%. Input material: peripheral blood. These receptors originate from a woman aged 45-65 years with acute or convalescent COVID-19.

CDR3 protein: CASTMDRGNSPLHF. CDR3 nucleotide sequence: TGTGCCAGCACCATGGACAGGGGCAATTCACCCCTCCACTTT. This chain links TRBV2 with TRBJ1-6; TRBD1 agrees at 9 bases. Looked up from germline, CDR1 is SNHLY and CDR2 is FYNNEI. With V trimmed by 7 bases and J by 7 bases, 5 bases remained unmatched. This CDR3 is built from 14 residues.

V and J are TRBV5-6 and TRBJ1-6; D gene unclear. The V end lost 4 bases, the J end lost 2 bases, and 10 bases lay between the germline ends. The CDR3 length is 15 residues. Looked up from germline, CDR1 is SGHDT and CDR2 is YYEEEE. CDR3 nucleotides: TGTGCCAGCAGCAGAGAGGGAACCTATAATTCACCCCTCCACTTT. Translated, it gives CASSREGTYNSPLHF.

This sequence joins TRBV2 and TRBJ1-5; D is unclear. The CDR3 has 14 residues. With 6 bases removed from V and 0 bases from J, the gap between germline ends came to 9 bases. The V gene's germline CDR1 is SNHLY and CDR2 FYNNEI. The chain's CDR3 is CASRQTDSNQPQHF. CDR3 nucleotide sequence: TGTGCCAGCAGACAGACGGATAGCAATCAGCCCCAGCATTTT.

The chain carries TRBV19 and TRBJ2-2; D gene ambiguous. CDR1 LNHDA and CDR2 SQIVND come from the germline V gene (reference sequence). The CDR3 is 16 amino acids. Trimming left V 4 bases short and J 0 bases short, with 12 bases between. The CDR3 sequence: CASSRARTSNTGELFF. CDR3 DNA sequence: TGTGCCAGTAGTAGGGCCAGAACCTCGAACACCGGGGAGCTGTTTTTT.

The chain couples TRBV7-9 to TRBJ2-1; 16 nucleotides agree with TRBD2. The CDR3 runs 15 residues. Germline trimming cut 5 bases from V and 8 bases from J; bases unmatched to any gene: 3. Germline CDR1 and CDR2: SEHNR and FQNEAQ (reference sequence). DNA for the CDR3: TGTGCCAGCAGCCCCGGGACTAGCGGGGGGGATGAGCAGTTCTTC. Translation gives CASSPGTSGGDEQFF. Looking up the rest from reference TRBV7-9 and TRBJ2-1 gives the full variable domain: DTGVSQNPRHKITKRGQNVTFRCDPISEHNRLYWYRQTLGQGPEFLTYFQNEAQLEKSRLLSDRFSAERPKGSFSTLEIQRTEQGDSAMYLCASSPGTSGGDEQFFGPGTRLTVL.

The DNA of the CDR3 is TGCGCCAGCAGCTTAAGAGGAACAGGGTTCGCCGGGGAGCTGTTTTTT. It translates to CASSLRGTGFAGELFF. The chain joins TRBV5-1 to TRBJ2-2; TRBD1 might be the D (6 bases). Germline V gene data show CDR1 as SGHRS and CDR2 as YFSETQ. The CDR3 sequence is 16 residues long. Trimming stripped 2 bases from V and 6 bases from J, with 17 bases between.

V is TRBV5-1 and J is TRBJ2-5; D might be TRBD1 (5 bases). Germline-derived CDR1 and CDR2 are SGHRS and YFSETQ. The V end lost 4 bases, the J end lost 0 bases, and 7 bases lay between the germline ends. The CDR3 loop spans 13 amino acids. The CDR3 loop reads CASSQDNQETQYF. The CDR3 region has the DNA TGCGCCAGCAGCCAGGACAACCAAGAGACCCAGTACTTC.

CDR3 DNA: TGTGCCAGCAGCTGGGGGCACAACACTGAAGCTTTCTTT. Translation gives CASSWGHNTEAFF. The rearrangement links TRBV5-6 to TRBJ1-1; possibly TRBD1 for D (6 bases). The CDR3 is 13 residues long. Germline V lookup: CDR1 SGHDT, CDR2 YYEEEE. The V gene lost 3 bases and the J gene lost 2 bases, with 8 bases spanning the gap.

The V call is TRBV6-2 or TRBV6-3, the J call TRBJ2-1, with 7 bases fitting TRBD2. The CDR3 has 15 amino acids. The germline V gene has CDR1 MNHEY and CDR2 SVGEGT. The J segment lost 5 bases and the V segment lost 5 bases, leaving 9 bases of the junction unmatched. The chain's CDR3 is CASSLLGGKNNEQFF. The CDR3 nucleotides read TGTGCCAGCAGTCTATTGGGGGGGAAGAACAATGAGCAGTTCTTC.

The rearrangement joins TRBV19 to TRBJ1-2; 9 bases match TRBD1. This CDR3 has 12 amino acids. Looked up from germline, CDR1 is LNHDA and CDR2 is SQIVND (reference sequence). V lost 8 bases, J lost 7 bases, and 5 bases stayed unmatched. The CDR3 DNA is TGTGCCAGTTCCGGGACAGGGACTGGCTACACCTTC. Protein: CASSGTGTGYTF.

The rearrangement joins TRBV9 to TRBJ1-3; a possible D gene is TRBD1 (5 bases). The germline V gene encodes CDR1 SGDLS and CDR2 YYNGEE. Trimming removed 6 bases at V and 4 bases at J, with 17 bases between. The CDR3 consists of 15 residues. The CDR3 bases are TGTGCCAGCACCAACTCGGGGGATGCCGGAAACACCATATATTTT. Translated, it gives CASTNSGDAGNTIYF.

The V call is TRBV19, the J call TRBJ2-5, with TRBD2 identical over 8 bases. The CDR3 contains 14 residues. The V and J ends lost 7 bases and 5 bases, in that order; junction bases with no gene match: 9. Germline assignment: CDR1 LNHDA and CDR2 SQIVND (reference sequence). The CDR3 sequence is CASTAGGDWETQYF. The CDR3 DNA follows: TGTGCCAGTACGGCGGGGGGCGATTGGGAGACCCAGTACTTC. The full variable domain, in which reference TRBV19 and TRBJ2-5 provide the parts outside the CDR3, is DGGITQSPKYLFRKEGQNVTLSCEQNLNHDAMYWYRQDPGQGLRLIYYSQIVNDFQKGDIAEGYSVSREKKESFPLTVTSAQKNPTAFYLCASTAGGDWETQYFGPGTRLLVL.

This rearrangement joins TRBV20-1 to TRBJ2-7, with D uncertain. The CDR3 has 14 amino acids. The V gene lost 3 bases and the J gene lost 3 bases, with 15 bases spanning the gap. Germline V gives CDR1 DFQATT, CDR2 SNEGSKA (reference sequence). CDR3 sequence reads: CSASSSAHDYEQYF. DNA for the CDR3: TGCAGTGCTAGTTCATCCGCGCATGACTACGAGCAGTACTTC.

The CDR3 region is CASSIDYYQPQHF. The CDR3 coding sequence is TGTGCCAGTAGTATAGACTACTACCAGCCCCAGCATTTT. This rearrangement joins TRBV19 to TRBJ1-5, with D unresolved. Germline CDR1 reads LNHDA; CDR2 reads SQIVND (reference sequence). This CDR3 region has 13 residues. V lost 0 bases and J 7 bases, leaving 7 bases between the germline ends.